This is a list of T cell receptor beta chains from one sample in a study of CXCR3-negative and CXCR3-positive naive CD8 T cells. TCRdb re-called the 5' RACE reads and catalogs CDR3 proteins one per entry, DNA excluded. In total, the table holds approximately 52,000 distinct CDR3 sequences. The source material was memory CD8+ T cells from blood. Receptor source: a human donor in good health. Some clones in this sample may be carry-over from other donors' samples. Both conserved end residues are part of each CDR3.

V: TRBV29-1
J: TRBJ2-1
CDR3: CSVEDLPGQARVHEQFF

V: TRBV18
J: TRBJ2-7
CDR3: CASSPTRKTSYEQYF

V: TRBV3-1
J: TRBJ2-3
CDR3: CASSQAQRTDTQYF

V: TRBV20-1
J: TRBJ2-3
CDR3: CSATPTRGSDTQYF

V: TRBV6-2/TRBV6-3
J: TRBJ2-1
CDR3: CASTALAEQFF

V: TRBV12-3/TRBV12-4
J: TRBJ1-1
CDR3: CASSLWHLTEAFF

V: TRBV6-4
J: TRBJ2-3
CDR3: CASSDRGTDTQYF

V: TRBV6-5
J: TRBJ1-4
CDR3: CASSYEREGYGMQPATNEKLFF

V: TRBV28
J: TRBJ2-1
CDR3: CASSLYVGRDYNEQFF

V: TRBV14
J: TRBJ2-1
CDR3: CASTLGLAGYNEQFF

V: TRBV20-1
J: TRBJ2-1
CDR3: CSARLSTYNEQFF

V: TRBV6-6
J: TRBJ2-1
CDR3: CASGTGISYNEQFF

V: TRBV4-2
J: TRBJ2-7
CDR3: CASSQVTSGSGYEQYF

V: TRBV7-6
J: TRBJ1-6
CDR3: CASSPRGFSSYNSPLHF

V: TRBV29-1
J: TRBJ2-5
CDR3: CSVAPLAAYQETQYF

V: TRBV28
J: TRBJ2-7
CDR3: CASSLRLTGFVGQYF

V: TRBV5-1
J: TRBJ1-3
CDR3: CASSPWSSGNTIYF

V: TRBV14
J: TRBJ2-7
CDR3: CASSQVAFSIHEQYF

V: TRBV6-6
J: TRBJ1-5
CDR3: CASRLQGASNQPQHF

V: TRBV11-2
J: TRBJ2-3
CDR3: CASSLLSSEPQYF

V: TRBV29-1
J: TRBJ2-7
CDR3: CSVEFIAFRGTDYEQYF

V: TRBV6-5
J: TRBJ2-7
CDR3: CASSGQGYSYEQYF

V: TRBV6-4
J: TRBJ1-1
CDR3: CASKGAGIEAFF